This T cell receptor (beta chain) was recorded in a study of T cell responses to AZD1222 COVID-19 vaccine. V was trimmed by 0 bases and J by 0 bases, leaving 8 bases between them. This CDR3 comprises 16 residues. CDR1 and CDR2 (germline): ENHRY, SYGVKD. The table came from immunoSEQ multiplex PCR; TCRdb's copy has only in-frame clones and leaves some out. The table includes 150,000 to 180,000 clones, roughly 90% detected once. V and J are TRBV10-3 and TRBJ2-2; no firm D call. The clonotype originates from an adult in good health. This sample comprised peripheral blood, obtained on day 0 of MenACWY control vaccination. The CDR3 DNA sequence: TGTGCCATCAGTGAGTCGGGTGGCTCGAACACCGGGGAGCTGTTTTTT. Translated, it gives CAISESGGSNTGELFF.